These T cell receptor beta chains were read from a single sample in a study of human T cells and chemical hapten exposure. TCRdb used MiXCR to reprocess the RACE reads, holding one entry per CDR3 protein. The sample lists about 70,000 distinct CDR3 sequences, about 9.4% occurring once. The specimen comprised whole blood, sampled in connection with sensitization to the hapten diphenylcyclopropenone (DPC). These receptors all come from a woman aged 40 to 49 with alopecia areata. Some clones in this sample may be carry-over from other donors' samples. Each CDR3 is given with its conserved first and last residue.

TRBV7-9	TRBJ2-2	CASTHNTGELFF
TRBV2	TRBJ1-2	CASSFTGFGGYTF
TRBV10-3	TRBJ2-3	CAISGSRGDTQYF
TRBV11-2	TRBJ2-7	CASSLGTSGAYEQYF
TRBV4-3	TRBJ1-6	CASSQDMSRGHSPLHF
TRBV5-1	TRBJ2-2	CASSSALGGDTGELFF
TRBV6-1	TRBJ1-2	CASSDGANGGGYGYTF
TRBV6-2/TRBV6-3	TRBJ2-7	CASSPRVGTDVSYEQYF
TRBV12-3/TRBV12-4	TRBJ2-6	CASSLAWGANVLTF
TRBV28	TRBJ2-7	CASSFPDRVPYEQYF
TRBV12-3/TRBV12-4	TRBJ2-7	CASSFGQKQYF
TRBV24-1	TRBJ2-5	CATRGTGIETQYF
TRBV19	TRBJ1-5	CASRGFGQPQHF
TRBV12-3/TRBV12-4	TRBJ1-3	CASSTGAISGNTIYF
TRBV19	TRBJ2-2	CASSIPLAGGVGELFF
TRBV20-1	TRBJ1-5	CSAGRTGEPQHF
TRBV7-2	TRBJ2-3	CASSLVSGGTDTQYF
TRBV9	TRBJ2-3	CASSPFGADTQYF
TRBV12-3/TRBV12-4	TRBJ2-7	CASSLPPGLGYEQYF
TRBV4-3	TRBJ2-5	CASSQDHATQYF
TRBV7-2	TRBJ1-6	CASSLSGEKNSPLHF
TRBV7-6	TRBJ1-1	CASSFGRNTEAFF
TRBV7-2	TRBJ1-1	CASSFSTEAFF
TRBV18	TRBJ2-3	CASSPITVAGVGTDTQYF
TRBV12-3/TRBV12-4	TRBJ1-2	CASSLGQGYGYTF
TRBV7-6	TRBJ2-7	CASSLGGSPYEQYF
TRBV6-5	TRBJ1-4	CATRAGGNEKLFF
TRBV7-2	TRBJ2-7	CASSWTAYEQYF
TRBV5-6	TRBJ2-7	CASSYGTGGEQYF